One and the same sample provided the 19 T cell receptor beta chains below, sequenced in a study of T-cell memory formation after mild COVID-19. TCRdb redid the calling of the 5' RACE reads with MiXCR, one entry per CDR3 protein. The data contain around 500,000 distinct CDR3 sequences, approximately 18% of them seen just once; the ten biggest clones take up about 12%. The material sequenced was PBMCs or a T cell subset sorted from them (not recorded which). These receptors were taken from an adult woman who had mild COVID-19 (a few samples of this study predate the infection). Cell type and time point are not known.

In its sample, this clonotype was seen many times. The J gene is TRBJ1-1, the V gene TRBV6-2 or TRBV6-3; D remains unclear. Germline CDR1 is MNHEY and CDR2 is SVGEGT. There are 12 residues in the CDR3. V was trimmed by 6 bases and J by 3 bases, leaving 8 bases between them. In DNA form, the CDR3 reads TGTGCCAGCAGAGAGAGAGACACTGAAGCTTTCTTT. Protein: CASRERDTEAFF.

The chain is built from TRBV19 and TRBJ1-1; tentatively, D is TRBD1 (6 bases). This CDR3 is built from 15 residues. The V end lost 0 bases, the J end lost 0 bases, and 8 bases lay between the germline ends. Germline V lookup: CDR1 LNHDA, CDR2 SQIVND (reference sequence). The CDR3 nucleotides are TGTGCCAGTAGTATAGACAGGGGCTTGAACACTGAAGCTTTCTTT. Translating it yields CASSIDRGLNTEAFF.

This clonotype has more than one count but fewer than ten. The rearrangement uses TRBV7-6 and TRBJ2-1; D not resolved. The V and J ends lost 5 bases and 7 bases respectively, with 21 bases between them. Germline CDR1 reads SGHVS; CDR2 reads FNYEAQ. The CDR3 consists of 16 residues. CDR3 loop: CASSRLGGPAINEQFF. In DNA form, the CDR3 reads TGTGCCAGCAGCCGTCTCGGCGGCCCGGCAATTAATGAGCAGTTCTTC.

In its sample, this clonotype was seen a few times. V gene TRBV7-9 combines with J gene TRBJ2-7, with no clear D. Trimming pared 7 bases from V and 5 bases from J, leaving 21 bases between. From germline, CDR1 is SEHNR and CDR2 FQNEAQ (reference sequence). The CDR3 loop spans 15 amino acids. The chain's CDR3 is CASTYRAAVRDEQYF. In DNA, the CDR3 is TGTGCCAGCACCTACCGTGCGGCGGTCCGGGACGAGCAGTACTTC. Filled out from reference TRBV7-9 and TRBJ2-7, the complete variable domain reads DTGVSQNPRHKITKRGQNVTFRCDPISEHNRLYWYRQTLGQGPEFLTYFQNEAQLEKSRLLSDRFSAERPKGSFSTLEIQRTEQGDSAMYLCASTYRAAVRDEQYFGPGTRLTVT.

The chain is built from TRBV7-2 and TRBJ2-1; no clear D gene. The CDR3 runs to 15 residues. Germline V gene data show CDR1 as SGHTA and CDR2 as FQGNSA. V lost 6 bases and J lost 0, with 12 bases in between. CDR3 nucleotide sequence: TGTGCCAGCAGGTCCTCTAGGAGCTCCTACAATGAGCAGTTCTTC. Encoded protein: CASRSSRSSYNEQFF.

At least ten counts were recorded for this clonotype. The J gene is TRBJ1-5, the V gene TRBV7-2, with a possible D match to TRBD1 (6 bases). The germline V gene has CDR1 SGHTA and CDR2 FQGNSA. V was clipped by 1 base and J by 2 bases, with 6 bases between them. This CDR3 has 14 residues. The CDR3 DNA follows: TGTGCCAGCAGCTTAGGGACAGGCAATCAGCCCCAGCATTTT. Translation gives CASSLGTGNQPQHF.

The sample holds one count of this clonotype. The V call is TRBV24-1, the J call TRBJ2-1; 7 positions match TRBD2. Trimming at V came to 5 bases and at J to 6 bases, leaving 6 bases not matched to a gene. CDR3 size: 14 residues. Per germline, CDR1 KGHDR and CDR2 SFDVKD. CDR3 DNA: TGTGCCACCAGTGTGGGGGGGGGTGGCAATGAGCAGTTCTTC. This translates into CATSVGGGGNEQFF.

The genes are TRBV18 and TRBJ2-7; D not certain. This CDR3 is 17 amino acids long. Germline V lookup: CDR1 KGHSH, CDR2 LQKENI. The V end was cut by 3 bases, the J end by 2 bases, with 20 bases between. The CDR3 reads CASSPQSLKVQTYEQYF. The CDR3 DNA follows: TGTGCCAGCTCACCGCAGTCCCTCAAGGTGCAAACCTACGAGCAGTACTTC.

Only a few counts were recorded for this clonotype. J is TRBJ2-1 and V is TRBV9; D possibly matches TRBD1 or TRBD2 (5 bases each). The CDR3 runs 17 residues. V was trimmed by 3 bases and J by 2 bases, leaving 18 bases between them. Per germline, CDR1 SGDLS and CDR2 YYNGEE. CDR3 coding DNA: TGTGCCAGCAGCGCCCTCGGGACCCTTCCAGCCTACAATGAGCAGTTCTTC. Protein sequence: CASSALGTLPAYNEQFF.

This clonotype was counted between two and nine times. J is TRBJ1-5 and V is TRBV19, with unresolved D. Per germline, CDR1 LNHDA and CDR2 SQIVND (reference sequence). Trimming removed 4 bases from V and 2 bases from J, with 9 bases in between. This CDR3 has 14 amino acids. The CDR3 is CASSTAPGNQPQHF. CDR3 in DNA: TGTGCCAGTAGTACAGCGCCTGGCAATCAGCCCCAGCATTTT.

This rearrangement joins TRBV5-5 to TRBJ2-3; no definite D call. Trimming took off 6 bases at V and 6 bases at J, with 8 bases between the two ends. Germline values: CDR1 SGHKS, CDR2 YYEKEE (reference sequence). The length of the CDR3 is 11 residues. CDR3 protein: CASTITDTQYF. CDR3 nucleotides: TGTGCCAGCACCATCACTGATACGCAGTATTTT.

This clonotype showed up many times. J is TRBJ2-5 and V is TRBV7-6; D is perhaps TRBD1 or TRBD2 (5 bases each). Germline V gives CDR1 SGHVS, CDR2 FNYEAQ. V was shortened by 0 bases and J by 5 bases, with 16 bases between the two germline ends. The CDR3 is made up of 16 amino acids. CDR3 coding DNA: TGTGCCAGCAGCTTAGCATATGGGGAGTCAGGGGAGACCCAGTACTTC. Residues: CASSLAYGESGETQYF.

Worth noting for this clonotype: A clone one base away is much larger, so this may be a read error. It is likely a read error, because the conserved phenylalanine at the end of the CDR3 is missing. The chain has TRBV3-1 and TRBJ2-5, with a tentative D call TRBD2 (5 bases). The CDR3 covers 15 residues. Germline-derived CDR1 and CDR2 are LGHDT and YNNKEL (reference sequence). V dropped 2 bases and J dropped 2 bases, with 12 bases sitting between them. The CDR3 loop is CASSQQRKPQETQYS. For the CDR3, the DNA is TGTGCCAGCAGCCAACAGCGGAAGCCTCAAGAGACCCAGTACTCC.

This chain connects TRBV4-1 to TRBJ2-7; a possible D gene is TRBD1 (6 bases). V dropped 4 bases and J dropped 0 bases, with 19 bases sitting between them. In germline, CDR1 is MGHRA, CDR2 YSYEKL. The CDR3 is 17 residues long. The CDR3 sequence: CASSLPPRGGISYEQYF. The CDR3 bases are TGCGCCAGCAGCCTCCCCCCCAGGGGCGGAATCTCCTACGAGCAGTACTTC.

At least ten counts were recorded for this clonotype. The chain is built from TRBV11-2 and TRBJ2-3; D is possibly TRBD2 (6 bases). The CDR3 spans 15 residues. V was trimmed by 4 bases and J by 5 bases, leaving 16 bases between them. The germline V gene encodes CDR1 SGHAT and CDR2 FQNNGV. The CDR3 sequence is CASSSAGLGIDTQYF. The CDR3 region has the DNA TGTGCCAGCAGCTCCGCGGGGTTGGGGATAGATACGCAGTATTTT.

By frequency in the sample, this clonotype is medium-sized (0.01 to 0.1%). This may arise from a read error, as a much more abundant clone is one base away. The chain carries TRBV12-3 or TRBV12-4 and TRBJ2-5; possible D gene TRBD1, 6 bases. The CDR3 is made up of 17 amino acids. The V gene lost 6 bases and the J gene lost 3 bases, with 23 bases spanning the gap. CDR3 residues: CASSLLGARDGKETQYF. CDR3 coding DNA: TGTGCCAGCAGCCTACTGGGGGCCCGGGACGGCAAAGAGACCCAGTACTTC.

J is TRBJ2-3 and V is TRBV6-6, with D perhaps matching TRBD1 or TRBD2 (5 bases each). Germline lookup yields CDR1 MNHNY and CDR2 SVGAGI (reference sequence). The V and J ends lost 5 bases and 0 bases respectively, with 12 bases between them. The CDR3 runs to 15 residues. The CDR3 loop is CASSQPGPSTDTQYF. The CDR3 DNA reads TGTGCCAGCAGTCAGCCGGGACCCAGCACAGATACGCAGTATTTT.

This clonotype was observed many times. The chain recombines TRBV2 with TRBJ2-3; a weak D match, TRBD2 (7 bases). The CDR3 spans 16 residues. Trimming removed 6 bases from V and 1 base from J, with 17 bases in between. Germline values: CDR1 SNHLY, CDR2 FYNNEI. As DNA, the CDR3 is TGTGCCAGCAGGGGGCCATCGGGGGGCGGCACAGATACGCAGTATTTT. This encodes CASRGPSGGGTDTQYF. The whole variable domain, filled in from reference TRBV2 and TRBJ2-3, reads EPEVTQTPSHQVTQMGQEVILRCVPISNHLYFYWYRQILGQKVEFLVSFYNNEISEKSEIFDDQFSVERPDGSNFTLKIRSTKLEDSAMYFCASRGPSGGGTDTQYFGPGTRLTVL.

This clonotype was counted between two and nine times. The chain joins TRBV18 to TRBJ2-3; the D is unclear. The V and J ends lost 4 bases and 2 bases respectively, with 4 bases between them. The V gene's germline CDR1 is KGHSH and CDR2 LQKENI. This CDR3 comprises 12 residues. The CDR3: CASSRPTDTQYF. As DNA, the CDR3 is TGTGCCAGCTCACGCCCCACAGATACGCAGTATTTT.